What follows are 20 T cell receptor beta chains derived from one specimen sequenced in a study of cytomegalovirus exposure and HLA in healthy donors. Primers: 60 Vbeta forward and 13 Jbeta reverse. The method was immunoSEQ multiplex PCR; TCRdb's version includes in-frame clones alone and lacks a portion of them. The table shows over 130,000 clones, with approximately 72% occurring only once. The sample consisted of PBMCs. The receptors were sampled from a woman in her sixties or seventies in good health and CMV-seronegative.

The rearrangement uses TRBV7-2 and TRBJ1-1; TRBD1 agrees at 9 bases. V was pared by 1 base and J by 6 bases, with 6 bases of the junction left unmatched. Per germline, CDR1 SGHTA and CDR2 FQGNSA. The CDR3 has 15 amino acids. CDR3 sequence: CASSLEGQGLAEAFF. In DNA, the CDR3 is TGTGCCAGCAGCTTAGAGGGACAGGGATTGGCTGAAGCTTTCTTT.

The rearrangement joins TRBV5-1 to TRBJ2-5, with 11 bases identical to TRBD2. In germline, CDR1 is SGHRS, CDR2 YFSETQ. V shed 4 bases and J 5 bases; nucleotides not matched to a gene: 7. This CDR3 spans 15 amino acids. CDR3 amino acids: CASSLSGGAFETQYF. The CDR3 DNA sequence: TGCGCCAGCAGCCTTAGCGGGGGGGCCTTCGAGACCCAGTACTTC. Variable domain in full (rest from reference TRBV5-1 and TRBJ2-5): KAGVTQTPRYLIKTRGQQVTLSCSPISGHRSVSWYQQTPGQGLQFLFEYFSETQRNKGNFPGRFSGRQFSNSRSEMNVSTLELGDSALYLCASSLSGGAFETQYFGPGTRLLVL.

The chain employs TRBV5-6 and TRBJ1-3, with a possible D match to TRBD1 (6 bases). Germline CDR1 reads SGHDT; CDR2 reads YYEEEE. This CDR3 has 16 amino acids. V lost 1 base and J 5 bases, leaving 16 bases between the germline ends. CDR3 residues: CASSLLQQGTRNTIYF. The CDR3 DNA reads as TGTGCCAGCAGCTTGCTTCAACAGGGTACCAGAAACACCATATATTTT.

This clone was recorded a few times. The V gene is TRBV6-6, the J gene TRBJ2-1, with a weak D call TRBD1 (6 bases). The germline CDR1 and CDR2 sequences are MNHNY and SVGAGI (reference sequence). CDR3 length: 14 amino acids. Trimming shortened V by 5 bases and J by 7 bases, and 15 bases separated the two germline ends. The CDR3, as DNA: TGTGCCAGCAGTACCCCAACAGGGTGGAATGAGCAGTTCTTC. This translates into CASSTPTGWNEQFF.

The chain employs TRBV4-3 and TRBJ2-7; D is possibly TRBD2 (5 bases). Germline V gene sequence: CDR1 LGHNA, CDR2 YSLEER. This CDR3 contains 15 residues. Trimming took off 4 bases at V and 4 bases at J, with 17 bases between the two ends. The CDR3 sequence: CASSLSGLTGYEQYF. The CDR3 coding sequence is TGCGCCAGCAGCCTAAGCGGCCTCACGGGGTACGAGCAGTACTTC.

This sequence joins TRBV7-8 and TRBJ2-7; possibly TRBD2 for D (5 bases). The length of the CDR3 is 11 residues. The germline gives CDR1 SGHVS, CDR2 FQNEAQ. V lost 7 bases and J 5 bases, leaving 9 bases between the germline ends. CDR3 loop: CASKLSDEQYF. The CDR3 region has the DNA TGTGCCAGCAAGCTTAGCGACGAGCAGTACTTC.

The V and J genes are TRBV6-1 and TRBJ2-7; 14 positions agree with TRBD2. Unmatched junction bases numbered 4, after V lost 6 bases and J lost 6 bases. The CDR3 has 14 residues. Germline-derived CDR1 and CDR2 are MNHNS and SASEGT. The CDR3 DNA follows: TGTGCCAGCAGGGGACTAGCGGGGGCAAGCGAGCAGTACTTC. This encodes CASRGLAGASEQYF.

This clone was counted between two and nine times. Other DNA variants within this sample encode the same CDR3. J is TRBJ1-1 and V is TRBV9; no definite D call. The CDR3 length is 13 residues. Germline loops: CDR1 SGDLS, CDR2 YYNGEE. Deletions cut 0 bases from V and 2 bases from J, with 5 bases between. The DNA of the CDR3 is TGTGCCAGCAGCGTAGCGGTTAACACTGAAGCTTTCTTT. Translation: CASSVAVNTEAFF.

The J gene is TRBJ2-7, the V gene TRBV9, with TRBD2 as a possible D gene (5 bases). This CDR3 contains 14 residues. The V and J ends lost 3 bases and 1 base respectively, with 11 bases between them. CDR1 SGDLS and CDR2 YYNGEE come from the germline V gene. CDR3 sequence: CASSGGLYSYEQYF. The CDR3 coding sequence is TGTGCCAGCAGCGGAGGACTGTATTCCTACGAGCAGTACTTC.

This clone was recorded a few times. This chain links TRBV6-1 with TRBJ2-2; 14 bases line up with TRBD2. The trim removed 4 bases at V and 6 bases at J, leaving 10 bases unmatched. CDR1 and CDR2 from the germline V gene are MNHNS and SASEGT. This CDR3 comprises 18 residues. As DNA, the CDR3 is TGTGCCAGCAGTGGACGGACTAGCGGGGGGATTTGGGCCGGGGAGCTGTTTTTT. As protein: CASSGRTSGGIWAGELFF.

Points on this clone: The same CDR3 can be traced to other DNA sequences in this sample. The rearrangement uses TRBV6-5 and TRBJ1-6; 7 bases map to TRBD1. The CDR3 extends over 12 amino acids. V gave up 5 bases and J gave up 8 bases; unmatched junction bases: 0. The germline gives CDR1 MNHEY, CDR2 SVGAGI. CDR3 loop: CASSQGDSPLHF. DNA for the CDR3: TGTGCCAGCAGTCAGGGGGATTCACCCCTCCACTTT.

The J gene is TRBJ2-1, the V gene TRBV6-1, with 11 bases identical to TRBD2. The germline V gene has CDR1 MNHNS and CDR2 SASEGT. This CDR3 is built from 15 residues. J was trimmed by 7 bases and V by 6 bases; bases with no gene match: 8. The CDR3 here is CASSLGLAAGNEQFF. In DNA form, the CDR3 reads TGTGCCAGCAGCCTGGGACTAGCGGCCGGGAATGAGCAGTTCTTC.

CDR3 region: CASSMAGSTKNIQYF. For the CDR3, the DNA is TGTGCCAGCAGCATGGCCGGGTCAACCAAAAACATTCAGTACTTC. The chain combines TRBV7-9 with TRBJ2-4; the D is unclear. The CDR3 runs to 15 residues. V was pared by 5 bases and J by 2 bases, with 13 bases between. CDR1 is SEHNR, CDR2 FQNEAQ, per germline (reference sequence).

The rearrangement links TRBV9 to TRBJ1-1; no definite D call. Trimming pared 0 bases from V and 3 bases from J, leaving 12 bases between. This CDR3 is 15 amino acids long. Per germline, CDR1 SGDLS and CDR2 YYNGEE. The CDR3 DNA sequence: TGTGCCAGCAGCGTAGTGGGCATTGCAGACACTGAAGCTTTCTTT. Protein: CASSVVGIADTEAFF.

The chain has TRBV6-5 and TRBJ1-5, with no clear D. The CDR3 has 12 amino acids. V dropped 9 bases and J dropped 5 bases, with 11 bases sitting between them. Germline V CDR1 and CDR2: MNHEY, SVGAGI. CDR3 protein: CASSPGHQPQHF. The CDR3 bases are TGTGCCAGTAGCCCTGGCCATCAGCCCCAGCATTTT.

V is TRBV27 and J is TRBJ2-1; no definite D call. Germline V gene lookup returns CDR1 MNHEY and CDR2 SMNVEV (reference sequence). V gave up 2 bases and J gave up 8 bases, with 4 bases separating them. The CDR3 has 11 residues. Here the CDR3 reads CASSLAHEQFF. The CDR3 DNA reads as TGTGCCAGCAGTTTAGCGCATGAGCAGTTCTTC.

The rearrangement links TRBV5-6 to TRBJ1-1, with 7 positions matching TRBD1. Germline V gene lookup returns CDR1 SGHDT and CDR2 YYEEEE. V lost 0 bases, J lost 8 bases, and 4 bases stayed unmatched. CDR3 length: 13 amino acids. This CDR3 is CASSLGGGWEAFF. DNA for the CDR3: TGTGCCAGCAGCTTGGGAGGGGGCTGGGAAGCTTTCTTT.

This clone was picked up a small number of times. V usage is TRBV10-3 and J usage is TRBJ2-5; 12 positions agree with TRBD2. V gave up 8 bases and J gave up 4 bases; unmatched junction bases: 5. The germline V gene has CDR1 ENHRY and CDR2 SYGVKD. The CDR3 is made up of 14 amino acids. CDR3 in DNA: TGTGCCATCGCCCTAGCGGGGGGGCGAGAGACCCAGTACTTC. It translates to CAIALAGGRETQYF.

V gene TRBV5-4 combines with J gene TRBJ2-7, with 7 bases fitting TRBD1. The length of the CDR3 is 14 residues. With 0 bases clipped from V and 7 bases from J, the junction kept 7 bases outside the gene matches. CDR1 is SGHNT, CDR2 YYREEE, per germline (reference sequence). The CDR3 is CASSLGQGRREQYF. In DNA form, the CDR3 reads TGTGCCAGCAGCTTGGGACAGGGAAGAAGGGAGCAGTACTTC.

This CDR3 reads CASSATSRYNEQFF. Written as DNA, the CDR3 is TGTGCCAGCAGCGCTACTAGCCGATACAATGAGCAGTTCTTC. J is TRBJ2-1 and V is TRBV5-4; D might be TRBD2 (6 bases). The germline V gene has CDR1 SGHNT and CDR2 YYREEE (reference sequence). Trimming pared 4 bases from V and 4 bases from J, leaving 12 bases between. This CDR3 is 14 amino acids long.